This T cell receptor beta chain was captured in a study of technical replicates of blood from several donors. The germline V gene encodes CDR1 SGHRS and CDR2 YFSETQ. J lost 6 bases, V lost 0 bases, and 7 bases had no gene match. This CDR3 has 16 amino acids. This table comes from immunoSEQ multiplex PCR, and its TCRdb copy is limited to in-frame clones, with some not included. The sample lists about 53,000 clones, around 84% occurring once. Sequenced material: PBMCs. V and J are TRBV5-1 and TRBJ2-3; the match to TRBD1 covers 10 bases. This TCR was sampled from a human donor in good health. Some clones in this sample may be carry-over from other donors' samples. CDR3 nucleotide sequence: TGCGCCAGCAGCTTGGGTCCGACAGGGGGCTGGGATACGCAGTATTTT. This gives the protein CASSLGPTGGWDTQYF.